This TCR beta chain was identified during a study of metastatic and nonmetastatic thyroid tumors. Thyroid surgery had not been preceded by any treatment in any patient. TCRdb re-called clones via MiXCR from the PCR reads. Of under 9,000 clones listed, roughly two fifths are singletons. The receptor's source is a male donor with papillary thyroid cancer or a benign thyroid nodule (not recorded which). Some clones in this sample may be carry-over from other donors' samples. The sample was tumor tissue.

This CDR3 is CSARDRERPYEQYF. In nucleotides, the CDR3 is TGCAGTGCTAGAGATCGGGAGAGGCCCTACGAGCAGTACTTC. The genes are TRBV20-1 and TRBJ2-7, with a possible D match to TRBD2 (6 bases). The CDR3 contains 14 residues. Deletions cut 0 bases from V and 2 bases from J, with 11 bases between. Germline loops: CDR1 DFQATT, CDR2 SNEGSKA (reference sequence).